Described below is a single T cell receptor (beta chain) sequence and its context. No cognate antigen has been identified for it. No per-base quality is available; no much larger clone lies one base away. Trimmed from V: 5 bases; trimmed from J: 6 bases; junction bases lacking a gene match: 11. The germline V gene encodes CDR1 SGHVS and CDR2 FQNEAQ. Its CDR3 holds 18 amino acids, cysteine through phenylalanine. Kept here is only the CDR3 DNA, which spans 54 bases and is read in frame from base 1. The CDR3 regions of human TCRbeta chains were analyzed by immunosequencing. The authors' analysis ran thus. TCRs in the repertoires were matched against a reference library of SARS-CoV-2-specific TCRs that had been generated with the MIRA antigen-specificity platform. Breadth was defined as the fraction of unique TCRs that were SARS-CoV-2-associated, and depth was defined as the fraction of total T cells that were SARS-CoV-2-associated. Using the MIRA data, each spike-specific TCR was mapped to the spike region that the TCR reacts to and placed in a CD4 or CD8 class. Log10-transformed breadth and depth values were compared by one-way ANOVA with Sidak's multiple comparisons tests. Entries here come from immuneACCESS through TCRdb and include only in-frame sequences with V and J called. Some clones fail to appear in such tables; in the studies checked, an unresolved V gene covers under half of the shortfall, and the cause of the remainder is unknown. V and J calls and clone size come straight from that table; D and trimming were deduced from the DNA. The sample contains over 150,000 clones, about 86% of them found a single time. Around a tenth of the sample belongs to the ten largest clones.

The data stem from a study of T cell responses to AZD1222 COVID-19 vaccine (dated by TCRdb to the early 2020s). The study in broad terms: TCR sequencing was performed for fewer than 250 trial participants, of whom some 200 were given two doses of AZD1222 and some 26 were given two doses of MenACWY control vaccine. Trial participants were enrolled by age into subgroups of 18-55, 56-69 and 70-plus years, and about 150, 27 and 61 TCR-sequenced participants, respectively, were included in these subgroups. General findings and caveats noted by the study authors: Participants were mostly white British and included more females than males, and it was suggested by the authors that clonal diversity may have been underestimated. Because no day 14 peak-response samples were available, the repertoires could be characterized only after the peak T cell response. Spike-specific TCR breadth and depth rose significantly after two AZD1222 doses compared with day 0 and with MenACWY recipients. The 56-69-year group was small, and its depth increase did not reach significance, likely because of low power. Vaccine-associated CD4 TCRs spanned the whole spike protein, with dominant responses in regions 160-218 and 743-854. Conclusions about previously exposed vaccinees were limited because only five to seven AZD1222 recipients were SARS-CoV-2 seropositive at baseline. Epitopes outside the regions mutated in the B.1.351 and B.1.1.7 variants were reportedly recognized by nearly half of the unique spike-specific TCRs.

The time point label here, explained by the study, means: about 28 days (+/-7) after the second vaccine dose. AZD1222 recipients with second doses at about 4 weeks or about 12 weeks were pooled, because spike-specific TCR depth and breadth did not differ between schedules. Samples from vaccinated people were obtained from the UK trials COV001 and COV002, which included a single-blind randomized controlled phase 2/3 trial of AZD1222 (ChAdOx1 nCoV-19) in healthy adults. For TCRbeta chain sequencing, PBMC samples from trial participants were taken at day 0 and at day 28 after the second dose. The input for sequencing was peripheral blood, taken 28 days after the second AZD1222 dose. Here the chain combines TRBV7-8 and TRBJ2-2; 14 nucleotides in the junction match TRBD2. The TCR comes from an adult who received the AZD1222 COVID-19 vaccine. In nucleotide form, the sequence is TGTGCCAGCAGCCCGGGACTAGCGGGGGCCGTAAGCGCCGGGGAGCTGTTTTTT. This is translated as CASSPGLAGAVSAGELFF.